This entry lists 21 T cell receptor beta chains sequenced from one sample in a study of naive and memory T cell subsets. The beta constant-region primer was an equimolar mix of two oligonucleotides covering TRBC1 and TRBC2. TCRdb re-called the UMI-ligation and nested PCR reads through MiXCR, storing one row per CDR3 protein. The sample comprises around 29,000 distinct CDR3 sequences, around 11% of which are singletons, and approximately 15% rests with the top ten. Sequencing was carried out using effector memory CD4+ T cells from blood. Subset noted: effector memory, CD45RA- CD27-. These receptors all come from a human donor in good health.

The gene calls are TRBV28 and TRBJ2-1, with D uncertain. V lost 3 bases to trimming and J lost 11 bases, with 8 bases between them. This CDR3 has 11 amino acids. CDR1 MDHEN and CDR2 SYDVKM come from the germline V gene. CDR3 sequence: CASSFKTQQFF. The CDR3 nucleotides read TGTGCCAGCAGTTTCAAGACCCAGCAGTTCTTC.

The CDR3 sequence: CASSGFTGAEQYF. The DNA of the CDR3 is TGTGCCAGCAGCGGATTCACAGGGGCCGAGCAGTACTTC. The genes are TRBV7-9 and TRBJ2-7, with 7 positions matching TRBD1. Germline CDR1 is SEHNR and CDR2 is FQNEAQ (reference sequence). The CDR3 has 13 residues. V shed 5 bases, J shed 6 bases, and the junction held 7 bases outside the gene matches.

V and J are TRBV6-2 or TRBV6-3 and TRBJ2-2; no clear D gene. The CDR3 loop spans 17 amino acids. CDR1 and CDR2 (germline): MNHEY, SVGEGT. Trimming pared 6 bases from V and 4 bases from J, leaving 21 bases between. In DNA, the CDR3 is TGTGCCAGCAGCCCTTTCCCGATCTCTCAGGCCACCGGGGAGCTGTTTTTT. This translates into CASSPFPISQATGELFF.

A few counts support this clonotype. The gene calls are TRBV5-4 and TRBJ2-1, with TRBD2 matching 7 bases. The CDR3 consists of 11 residues. CDR1 is SGHNT and CDR2 is YYREEE in the germline V gene (reference sequence). V shed 2 bases and J 16 bases; nucleotides not matched to a gene: 6. CDR3 sequence: CASSLAGRSFF. CDR3 DNA sequence: TGTGCCAGCAGCTTAGCGGGAAGGTCTTTCTTC.

This clonotype occurred many times. V and J are TRBV12-3 or TRBV12-4 and TRBJ1-4, with a possible D match to TRBD1 (5 bases). The CDR3 extends over 17 amino acids. The V end lost 2 bases, the J end lost 0 bases, and 13 bases lay between the germline ends. The CDR3: CASSLSSGGATNEKLFF. The CDR3 DNA sequence: TGTGCCAGCAGTTTAAGCTCCGGGGGAGCAACTAATGAAAAACTGTTTTTT.

This clonotype was seen a few times. The J gene is TRBJ2-3, the V gene TRBV20-1; TRBD2 aligns across 7 bases. This CDR3 comprises 14 residues. After removal of 3 bases from V and 2 bases from J, the junction contained 5 bases not matched to a gene. Germline-derived CDR1 and CDR2 are DFQATT and SNEGSKA (reference sequence). The CDR3: CSASKRGDTDTQYF. CDR3 nucleotides: TGCAGTGCTAGCAAGCGGGGAGACACAGATACGCAGTATTTT.

By frequency in the sample, this clonotype is medium-sized. The chain employs TRBV20-1 and TRBJ2-7, with TRBD1 matching over 8 bases. After removal of 3 bases from V and 5 bases from J, the junction contained 12 bases not matched to a gene. The CDR3 consists of 15 residues. Germline V gene data show CDR1 as DFQATT and CDR2 as SNEGSKA (reference sequence). The CDR3 DNA reads as TGCAGTGCTAGTGCCCTCGGACAGGGAGAAGACGAGCAGTACTTC. Translation gives CSASALGQGEDEQYF.

At least ten counts were recorded for this clonotype. This chain links TRBV7-2 with TRBJ2-2; 9 nucleotides line up with TRBD1. The CDR3 extends over 15 amino acids. V shed 5 bases and J 7 bases; nucleotides not matched to a gene: 8. Germline V gene sequence: CDR1 SGHTA, CDR2 FQGNSA. The CDR3 spells CASSPGTGLGGELFF. Here the CDR3 DNA reads TGTGCCAGCAGCCCCGGGACAGGGCTGGGCGGGGAGCTGTTTTTT. Filled out from reference TRBV7-2 and TRBJ2-2, the complete variable domain reads GAGVSQSPSNKVTEKGKDVELRCDPISGHTALYWYRQSLGQGLEFLIYFQGNSAPDKSGLPSDRFSAERTGGSVSTLTIQRTQQEDSAVYLCASSPGTGLGGELFFGEGSRLTVL.

The chain uses TRBV18 and TRBJ2-7, with D perhaps given as TRBD1 or TRBD2 (6 bases each). Per germline, CDR1 KGHSH and CDR2 LQKENI. The V gene lost 6 bases and the J gene lost 5 bases, with 11 bases spanning the gap. CDR3 length: 12 residues. CDR3 amino acids: CASSQGRNEQYF. The DNA for the CDR3 is TGTGCCAGCTCTCAGGGGAGGAACGAGCAGTACTTC.

This clonotype was counted only a few times. The V call is TRBV7-8, the J call TRBJ2-5; maybe TRBD1 (6 bases). V dropped 3 bases and J dropped 4 bases, with 18 bases sitting between them. The CDR3 covers 16 residues. Germline-derived CDR1 and CDR2 are SGHVS and FQNEAQ. The CDR3 bases are TGTGCCAGCAGCTTCCTCATCGGACAGCTTGGAGAGACCCAGTACTTC. It translates to CASSFLIGQLGETQYF.

Sample share makes this clonotype medium-sized. V is TRBV7-2 and J is TRBJ1-3, with 9 bases lining up with TRBD1. The CDR3 covers 16 residues. Germline lookup yields CDR1 SGHTA and CDR2 FQGNSA. V shed 2 bases, J shed 3 bases, and the junction held 5 bases outside the gene matches. CDR3 sequence reads: CASSLMGTGSGNTIYF. The CDR3 DNA sequence: TGTGCCAGCAGCTTAATGGGGACAGGGAGTGGAAACACCATATATTTT.

This clonotype occurred many times. This chain joins TRBV5-6 and TRBJ2-1, with 10 bases aligning to TRBD2. Trimming took 2 bases from V and 9 from J; bases not matched to a gene: 8. CDR3 size: 15 residues. Germline assignment: CDR1 SGHDT and CDR2 YYEEEE. The CDR3 loop reads CASSFFSGRRAEQFF. DNA for the CDR3: TGTGCCAGCAGCTTTTTTAGCGGGAGGCGAGCTGAGCAGTTCTTC.

There are a few counts of this clonotype. The chain joins TRBV27 to TRBJ1-6; 7 bases match TRBD1. Per germline, CDR1 MNHEY and CDR2 SMNVEV (reference sequence). This CDR3 is built from 16 residues. The V gene end was trimmed by 6 bases and the J gene end by 0 bases; junction bases not matched to a gene: 5. The CDR3 here is CASRPDRDSYNSPLHF. The CDR3 DNA sequence: TGTGCCAGCAGACCTGACAGGGACTCCTATAATTCACCCCTCCACTTT.

In its sample, this clonotype was seen a few times. The chain uses TRBV7-9 and TRBJ2-7; 7 bases align to TRBD1. Germline V CDR1 and CDR2: SEHNR, FQNEAQ (reference sequence). CDR3 length equals 17 residues. V was clipped by 5 bases and J by 6 bases; unmatched bases: 19. The CDR3 spells CASSRGGRQGAGGEQYF. DNA for the CDR3: TGTGCCAGCAGCCGGGGCGGTAGACAGGGAGCTGGGGGCGAGCAGTACTTC. The variable domain in full, with the rest retrieved from reference TRBV7-9 and TRBJ2-7, is DTGVSQNPRHKITKRGQNVTFRCDPISEHNRLYWYRQTLGQGPEFLTYFQNEAQLEKSRLLSDRFSAERPKGSFSTLEIQRTEQGDSAMYLCASSRGGRQGAGGEQYFGPGTRLTVT.

This clonotype was observed a handful of times. The CDR3 spells CASSQVDGLNYGYTF. The CDR3 bases are TGTGCCAGCAGCCAAGTCGACGGCCTAAACTATGGCTACACCTTC. The chain links TRBV3-1 to TRBJ1-2; D is uncertain. V was cut by 1 base and J by 2 bases, with 11 bases left in between. The CDR3 has 15 amino acids. From germline, CDR1 is LGHDT and CDR2 YNNKEL (reference sequence). Full variable domain (rest looked up from reference TRBV3-1 and TRBJ1-2): DTAVSQTPKYLVTQMGNDKSIKCEQNLGHDTMYWYKQDSKKFLKIMFSYNNKELIINETVPNRFSPKSPDKAHLNLHINSLELGDSAVYFCASSQVDGLNYGYTFGSGTRLTVV.

This clonotype has a count of ten or more. This chain links TRBV7-8 with TRBJ2-1; D may correspond to TRBD1 or TRBD2 (6 bases each). This CDR3 comprises 14 residues. The germline V and J ends were trimmed by 7 bases and 6 bases, with 16 bases remaining between them. CDR1 is SGHVS, CDR2 FQNEAQ, per germline. The CDR3 DNA sequence: TGTGCCAGCACCTATAAGGGGGGAAGCAATGAGCAGTTCTTC. Translating gives CASTYKGGSNEQFF.

This clonotype was detected a few times. CDR3 sequence reads: CASSQPSKRQDTQYF. DNA of the CDR3: TGTGCCAGCAGCCAGCCTAGTAAGAGGCAGGATACGCAGTATTTT. V and J are TRBV14 and TRBJ2-3; the D is unclear. Germline V gene lookup returns CDR1 SGHDN and CDR2 FVKESK. The length of the CDR3 is 15 residues. Trimming took off 3 bases at V and 6 bases at J, with 16 bases between the two ends.

This clonotype has at least ten counts. The chain combines TRBV29-1 with TRBJ2-1, with 10 bases matching TRBD1. This CDR3 has 14 amino acids. The germline V gene encodes CDR1 SQVTM and CDR2 ANQGSEA. V was pared by 4 bases and J by 7 bases, with 7 bases of the junction left unmatched. CDR3: CSVVTGGVRNEQFF. The CDR3 DNA follows: TGCAGCGTTGTGACAGGGGGCGTGAGGAATGAGCAGTTCTTC.

The sample holds one count of this clonotype. The rearrangement uses TRBV19 and TRBJ1-1; TRBD1 agrees at 8 bases. The germline gives CDR1 LNHDA, CDR2 SQIVND (reference sequence). The CDR3 contains 17 residues. V dropped 1 base and J dropped 0; count of bases not matched to a gene: 7. This CDR3 is CASSIGTGRHMNTEAFF. For the CDR3, the DNA is TGTGCCAGTAGTATAGGGACAGGGAGACATATGAACACTGAAGCTTTCTTT.

Only a few counts were recorded for this clonotype. The chain couples TRBV20-1 to TRBJ1-1; TRBD1 is a possible D gene (6 bases). The germline CDR1 and CDR2 sequences are DFQATT and SNEGSKA (reference sequence). The CDR3 covers 15 residues. V was shortened by 6 bases and J by 2 bases, with 19 bases between the two germline ends. This CDR3 is CSASHPRQANTEAFF. CDR3 DNA: TGCAGTGCATCCCATCCGAGACAGGCTAACACTGAAGCTTTCTTT.

This clonotype was seen a handful of times. The chain carries TRBV7-9 and TRBJ2-4, with 10 bases aligning to TRBD2. Looked up from germline, CDR1 is SEHNR and CDR2 is FQNEAQ (reference sequence). With 3 bases clipped from V and 4 bases from J, the junction kept 12 bases outside the gene matches. CDR3 length equals 18 residues. Here the CDR3 DNA reads TGTGCCAGCAGCTTTTTGGCTAGCGGGAGTGGGGCAAAAAACATTCAGTACTTC. It encodes CASSFLASGSGAKNIQYF.